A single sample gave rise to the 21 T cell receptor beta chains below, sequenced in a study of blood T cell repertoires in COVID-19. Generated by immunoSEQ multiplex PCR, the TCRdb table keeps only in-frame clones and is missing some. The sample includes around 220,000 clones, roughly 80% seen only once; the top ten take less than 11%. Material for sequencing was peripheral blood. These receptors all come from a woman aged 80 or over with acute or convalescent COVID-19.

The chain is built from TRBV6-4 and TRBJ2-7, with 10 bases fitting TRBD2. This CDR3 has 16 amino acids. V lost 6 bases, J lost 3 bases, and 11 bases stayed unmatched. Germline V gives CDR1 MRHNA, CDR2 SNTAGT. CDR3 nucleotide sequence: TGTGCCAGCAGCCCACGACCCCTAGCGGGAGACTACGAGCAGTACTTC. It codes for CASSPRPLAGDYEQYF.

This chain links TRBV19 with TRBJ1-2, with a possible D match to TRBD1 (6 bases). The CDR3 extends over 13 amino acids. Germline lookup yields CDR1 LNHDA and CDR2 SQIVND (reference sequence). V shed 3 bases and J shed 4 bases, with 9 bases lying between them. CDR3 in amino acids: CASSIQGPYGYTF. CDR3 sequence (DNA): TGTGCCAGTAGTATTCAGGGGCCCTATGGCTACACCTTC.

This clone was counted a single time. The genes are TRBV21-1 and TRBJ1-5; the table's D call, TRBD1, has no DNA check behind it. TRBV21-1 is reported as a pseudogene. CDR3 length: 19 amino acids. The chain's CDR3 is CASSFKGGRGHRGNQPQHF. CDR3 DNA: TGTGCCAGCAGCTTCAAGGGTGGCAGGGGCCATCGAGGGAATCAGCCCCAGCATTTT.

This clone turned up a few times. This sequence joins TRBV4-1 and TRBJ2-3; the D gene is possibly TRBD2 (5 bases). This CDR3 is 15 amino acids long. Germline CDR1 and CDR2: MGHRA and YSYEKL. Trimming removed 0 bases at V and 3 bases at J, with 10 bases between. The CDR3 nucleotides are TGCGCCAGCAGCCAAGAGCCTAGCAGGACAGATACGCAGTATTTT. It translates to CASSQEPSRTDTQYF.

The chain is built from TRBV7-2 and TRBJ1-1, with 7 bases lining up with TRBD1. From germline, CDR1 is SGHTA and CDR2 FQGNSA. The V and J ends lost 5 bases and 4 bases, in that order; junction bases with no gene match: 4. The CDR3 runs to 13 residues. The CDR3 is CASSVQGGTEAFF. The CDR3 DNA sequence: TGTGCCAGCAGCGTTCAGGGGGGCACTGAAGCTTTCTTT.

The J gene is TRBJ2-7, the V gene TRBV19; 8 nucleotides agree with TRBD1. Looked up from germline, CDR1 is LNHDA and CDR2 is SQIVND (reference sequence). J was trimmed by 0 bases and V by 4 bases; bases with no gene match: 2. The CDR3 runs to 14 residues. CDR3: CASSTTGGSYEQYF. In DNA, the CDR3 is TGTGCCAGTAGTACTACAGGGGGCTCCTACGAGCAGTACTTC.

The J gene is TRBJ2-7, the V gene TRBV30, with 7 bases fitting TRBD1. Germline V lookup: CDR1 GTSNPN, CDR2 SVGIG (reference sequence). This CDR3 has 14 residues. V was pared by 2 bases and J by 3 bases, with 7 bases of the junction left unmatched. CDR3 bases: TGTGCCTGGAGTAACCGACAGGGTAGCTACGAGCAGTACTTC. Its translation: CAWSNRQGSYEQYF. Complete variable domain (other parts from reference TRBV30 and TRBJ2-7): SQTIHQWPATLVQPVGSPLSLECTVEGTSNPNLYWYRQAAGRGLQLLFYSVGIGQISSEVPQNLSASRPQDRQFILSSKKLLLSDSGFYLCAWSNRQGSYEQYFGPGTRLTVT.

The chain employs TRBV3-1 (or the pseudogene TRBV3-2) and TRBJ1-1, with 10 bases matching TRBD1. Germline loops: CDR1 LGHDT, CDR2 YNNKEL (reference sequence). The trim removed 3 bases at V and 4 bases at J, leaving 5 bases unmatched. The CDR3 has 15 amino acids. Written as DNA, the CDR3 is TGTGCCAGCAGCCACGGGGACAGGGGACCCACTGAAGCTTTCTTT. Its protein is CASSHGDRGPTEAFF.

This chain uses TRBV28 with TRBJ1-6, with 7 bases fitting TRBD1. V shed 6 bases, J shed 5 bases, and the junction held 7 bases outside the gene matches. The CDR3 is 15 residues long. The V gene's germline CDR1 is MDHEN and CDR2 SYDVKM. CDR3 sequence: CASSQGQYNNSPLHF. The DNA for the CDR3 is TGTGCCAGCAGCCAGGGACAGTACAATAATTCACCCCTCCACTTT.

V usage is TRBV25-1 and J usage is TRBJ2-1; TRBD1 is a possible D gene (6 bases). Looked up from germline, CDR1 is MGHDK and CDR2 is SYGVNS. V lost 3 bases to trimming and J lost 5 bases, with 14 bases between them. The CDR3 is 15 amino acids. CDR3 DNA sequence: TGTGCCAGCAGTGAGATGAGTGACAGGAACAATGAGCAGTTCTTC. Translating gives CASSEMSDRNNEQFF.

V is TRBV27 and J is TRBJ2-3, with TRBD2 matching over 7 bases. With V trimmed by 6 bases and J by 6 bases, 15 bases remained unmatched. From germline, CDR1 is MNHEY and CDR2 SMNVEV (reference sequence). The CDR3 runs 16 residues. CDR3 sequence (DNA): TGTGCCAGCAGCACCGAGCTAGCGGTACTTGGGGATACGCAGTATTTT. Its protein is CASSTELAVLGDTQYF.

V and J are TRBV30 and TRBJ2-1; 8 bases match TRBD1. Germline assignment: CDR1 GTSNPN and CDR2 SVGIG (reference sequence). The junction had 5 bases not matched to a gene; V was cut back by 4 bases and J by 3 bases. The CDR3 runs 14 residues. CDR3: CAWMTGTGYNEQFF. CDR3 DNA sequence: TGTGCCTGGATGACCGGGACAGGCTACAATGAGCAGTTCTTC.

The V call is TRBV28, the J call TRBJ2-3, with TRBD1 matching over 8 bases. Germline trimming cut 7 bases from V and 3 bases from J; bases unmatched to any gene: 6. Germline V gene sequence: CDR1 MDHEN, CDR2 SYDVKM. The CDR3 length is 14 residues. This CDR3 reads CASIDRGTTDTQYF. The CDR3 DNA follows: TGTGCCAGCATAGACAGGGGCACAACAGATACGCAGTATTTT. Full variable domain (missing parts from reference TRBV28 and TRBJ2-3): DVKVTQSSRYLVKRTGEKVFLECVQDMDHENMFWYRQDPGLGLRLIYFSYDVKMKEKGDIPEGYSVSREKKERFSLILESASTNQTSMYLCASIDRGTTDTQYFGPGTRLTVL.

DNA of the CDR3: TGTGCCAGCACCAAAGCATTGGGGGGGCGAGAGACCCAGTACTTC. Protein product: CASTKALGGRETQYF. The V and J genes are TRBV28 and TRBJ2-5; a weak D match, TRBD2 (7 bases). Trimming pared 7 bases from V and 4 bases from J, leaving 19 bases between. The CDR3 contains 15 residues. Germline CDR1 and CDR2: MDHEN and SYDVKM.

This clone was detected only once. The CDR3 sequence: CASNQGQNYGYTF. CDR3 coding DNA: TGTGCCAGCAACCAGGGACAGAACTATGGCTACACCTTC. V gene TRBV7-2 combines with J gene TRBJ1-2; 7 bases match TRBD1. CDR3 size: 13 residues. CDR1 SGHTA and CDR2 FQGNSA come from the germline V gene. V shed 7 bases, J shed 2 bases, and the junction held 4 bases outside the gene matches.

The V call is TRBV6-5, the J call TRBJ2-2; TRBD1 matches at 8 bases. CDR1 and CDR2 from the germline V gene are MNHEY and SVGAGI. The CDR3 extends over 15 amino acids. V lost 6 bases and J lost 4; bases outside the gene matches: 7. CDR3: CASRPRGLVTGELFF. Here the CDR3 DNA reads TGTGCCAGCAGACCCAGGGGGCTGGTCACCGGGGAGCTGTTTTTT.

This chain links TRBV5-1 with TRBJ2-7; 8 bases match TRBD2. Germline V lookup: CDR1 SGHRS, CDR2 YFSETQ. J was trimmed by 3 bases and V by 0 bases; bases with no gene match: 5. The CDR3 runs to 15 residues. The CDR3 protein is CASSLDRAGGYEQYF. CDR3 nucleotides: TGCGCCAGCAGCTTGGATAGGGCGGGAGGCTACGAGCAGTACTTC.

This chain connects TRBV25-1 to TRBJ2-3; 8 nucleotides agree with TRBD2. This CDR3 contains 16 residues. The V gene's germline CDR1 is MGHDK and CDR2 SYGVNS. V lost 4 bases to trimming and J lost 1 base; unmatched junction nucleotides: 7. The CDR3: CASSGRLATRTDTQYF. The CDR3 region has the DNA TGTGCCAGCAGTGGCCGACTAGCGACGCGCACAGATACGCAGTATTTT.

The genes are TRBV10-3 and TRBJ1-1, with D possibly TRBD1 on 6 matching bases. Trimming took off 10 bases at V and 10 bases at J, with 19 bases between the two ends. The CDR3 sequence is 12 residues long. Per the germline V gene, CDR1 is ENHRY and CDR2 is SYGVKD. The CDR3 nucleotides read TGTGCCACAGGCGGGGGGGGGCGCATAGCTTTCTTT. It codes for CATGGGGRIAFF.

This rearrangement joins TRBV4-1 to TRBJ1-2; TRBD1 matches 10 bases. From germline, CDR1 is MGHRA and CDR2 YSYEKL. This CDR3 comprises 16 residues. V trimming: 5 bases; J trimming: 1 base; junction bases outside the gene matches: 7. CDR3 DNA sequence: TGCGCCAGCAGCTTGGGACAGGGGATACTTAACTATGGCTACACCTTC. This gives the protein CASSLGQGILNYGYTF.

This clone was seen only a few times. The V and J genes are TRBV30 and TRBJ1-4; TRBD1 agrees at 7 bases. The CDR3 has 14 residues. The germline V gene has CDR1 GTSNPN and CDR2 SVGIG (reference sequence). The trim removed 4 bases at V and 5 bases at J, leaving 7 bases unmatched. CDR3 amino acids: CAWTKTGSNEKLFF. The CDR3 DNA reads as TGTGCCTGGACCAAGACAGGGTCAAATGAAAAACTGTTTTTT.